One TCR beta chain is described in this entry. Assay: immunoSEQ multiplex PCR; the TCRdb copy retains only in-frame clones and omits some. Here the sample spans about 14,000 clones, around 30% being singletons. J lost 8 bases, V lost 5 bases, and 9 bases had no gene match. The CDR3 sequence is 16 residues long. The V gene's germline CDR1 is SGHVS and CDR2 FNYEAQ. The data are from a study of tumour-infiltrating T cells in Burkitt lymphoma. On the study more broadly: Overall and progression-free survival were predicted by productive clonality.

The genes are TRBV7-6 and TRBJ2-1; TRBD2 aligns across 13 bases. Sequencing was done on a sample of tumor tissue. The clonotype originates from a human donor with diffuse large B-cell lymphoma. CDR3 region: CASSELAGGDLDEQFF. The CDR3 coding sequence is TGTGCCAGCAGCGAACTAGCGGGGGGGGATTTAGATGAGCAGTTCTTC.